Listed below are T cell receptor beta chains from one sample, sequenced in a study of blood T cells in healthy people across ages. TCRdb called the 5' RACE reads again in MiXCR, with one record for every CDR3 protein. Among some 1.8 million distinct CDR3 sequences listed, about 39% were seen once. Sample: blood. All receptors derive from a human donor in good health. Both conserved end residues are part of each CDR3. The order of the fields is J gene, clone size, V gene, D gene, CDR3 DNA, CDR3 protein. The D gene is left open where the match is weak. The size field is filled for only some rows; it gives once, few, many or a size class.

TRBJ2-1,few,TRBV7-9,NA,TGTGCCAGCAGCCCTCCCCCTGCGGGCTCCCACAATGAGCAGTTCTTC,CASSPPPAGSHNEQFF
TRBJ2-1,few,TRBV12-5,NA,TGTGCTAGTGGTTTGCAGCGTGGGGGAGAGCAGTTCTTC,CASGLQRGGEQFF
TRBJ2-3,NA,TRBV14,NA,TGTGCCAGCAGCCAAGCGGATTCAGATACGCAGTATTTT,CASSQADSDTQYF
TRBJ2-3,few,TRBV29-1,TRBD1,TGCAGCGTTTCTATCCCAGGGGGCGGCACAGATACGCAGTATTTT,CSVSIPGGGTDTQYF
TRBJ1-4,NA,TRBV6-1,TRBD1,TGTGCCAGCAGATCTAGGACAGGGGGCGCCCAGATGAAAAAACGGTTTTTT,CASRSRTGGAQMKKRFF
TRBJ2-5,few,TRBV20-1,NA,TGCAGTGTAAGCGGAAGCTTGCCTGTGCAAGAGACCCAGTACTTC,CSVSGSLPVQETQYF
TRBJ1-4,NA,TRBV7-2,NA,TGTGCCAGCAGCCTCCAGGCTTCAAAACTGTTTTTT,CASSLQASKLFF
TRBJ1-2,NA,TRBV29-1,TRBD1,TGCAGCGTTGATTACAGGGGGGACTATGGCTACACCTTC,CSVDYRGDYGYTF
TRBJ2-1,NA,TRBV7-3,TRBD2,TGTGCCAGCAGCAAAGGACTAGCCCACGATGAGCAGTTCTTC,CASSKGLAHDEQFF
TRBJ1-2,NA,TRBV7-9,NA,TGTGCCAGCAGCTTAGGGACGGTGGGCTATGGCTACACCTTC,CASSLGTVGYGYTF
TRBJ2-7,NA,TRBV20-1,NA,TGCAGTGCTAGATCAAGGCCTAGCTCCTACGAGCAGTACTTC,CSARSRPSSYEQYF
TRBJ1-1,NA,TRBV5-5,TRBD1,TGTGCCAGCAGCTTGTGGAGACAGGGGGCTAAATGGGACACTGAAGCTTTCTTT,CASSLWRQGAKWDTEAFF
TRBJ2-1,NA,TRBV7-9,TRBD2,TGTGCCAGCAGCTTAGGAGCGGGGAACCCTCTCAATGAGCAGTTCTTC,CASSLGAGNPLNEQFF
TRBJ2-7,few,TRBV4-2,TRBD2,TGTGCCAGCAGCCAAGTTGGGGGACTAGACTACGAGCAGTACTTC,CASSQVGGLDYEQYF
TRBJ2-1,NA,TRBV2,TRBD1,TGTGCCAGCAGGAGATTCTTGGACAGGTCAAACAATGAGCAGTTCTTC,CASRRFLDRSNNEQFF
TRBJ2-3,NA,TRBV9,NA,TGTGCCAGCAGCGTAGACGGACTTAGCACAGATACGCAGTATTTT,CASSVDGLSTDTQYF
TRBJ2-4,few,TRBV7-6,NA,TGTGCCAGCAGCGATAAGACTCCAACCCCTTGGTCCCAGTACTTC,CASSDKTPTPWSQYF
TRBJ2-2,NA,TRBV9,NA,TGTGCCAGCAGTACAGGGATGAACACCGGGGAGCTGTTTTTT,CASSTGMNTGELFF
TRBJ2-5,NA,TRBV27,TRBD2,TGTGCCAGCCCAGTTCTGGCTAGCGGAGAGACCCAGTACTTC,CASPVLASGETQYF